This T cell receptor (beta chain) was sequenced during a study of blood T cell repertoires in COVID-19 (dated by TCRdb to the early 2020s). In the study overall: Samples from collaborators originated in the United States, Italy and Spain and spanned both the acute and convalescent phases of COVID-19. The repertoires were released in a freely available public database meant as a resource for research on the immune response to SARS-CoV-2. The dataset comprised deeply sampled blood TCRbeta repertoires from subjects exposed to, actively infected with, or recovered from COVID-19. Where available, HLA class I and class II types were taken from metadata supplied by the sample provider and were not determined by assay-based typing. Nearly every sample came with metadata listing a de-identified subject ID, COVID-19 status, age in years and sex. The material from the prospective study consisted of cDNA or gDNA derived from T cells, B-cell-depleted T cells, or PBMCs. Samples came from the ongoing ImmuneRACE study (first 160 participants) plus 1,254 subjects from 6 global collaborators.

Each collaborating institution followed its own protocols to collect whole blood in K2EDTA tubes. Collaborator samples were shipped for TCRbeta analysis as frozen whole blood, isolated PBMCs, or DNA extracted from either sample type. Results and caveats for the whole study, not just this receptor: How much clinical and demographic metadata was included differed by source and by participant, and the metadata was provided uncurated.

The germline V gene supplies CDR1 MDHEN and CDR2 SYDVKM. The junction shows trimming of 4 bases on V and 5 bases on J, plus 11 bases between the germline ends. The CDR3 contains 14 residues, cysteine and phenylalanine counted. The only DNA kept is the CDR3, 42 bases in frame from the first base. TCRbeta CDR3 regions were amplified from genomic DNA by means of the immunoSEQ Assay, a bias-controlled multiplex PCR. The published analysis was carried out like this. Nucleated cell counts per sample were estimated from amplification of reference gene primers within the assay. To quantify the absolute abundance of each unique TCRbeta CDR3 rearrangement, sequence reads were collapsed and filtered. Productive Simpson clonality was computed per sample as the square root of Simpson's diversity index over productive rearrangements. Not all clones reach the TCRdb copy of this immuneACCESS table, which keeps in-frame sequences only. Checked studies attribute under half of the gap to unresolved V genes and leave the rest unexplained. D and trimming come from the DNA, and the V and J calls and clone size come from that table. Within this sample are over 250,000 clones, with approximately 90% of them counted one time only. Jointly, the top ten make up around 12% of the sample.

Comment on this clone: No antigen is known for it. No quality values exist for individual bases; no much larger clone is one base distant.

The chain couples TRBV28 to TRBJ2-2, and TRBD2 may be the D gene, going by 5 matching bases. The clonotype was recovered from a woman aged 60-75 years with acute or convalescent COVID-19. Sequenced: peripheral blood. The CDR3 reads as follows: CASSSPSGTGELFF. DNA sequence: TGTGCCAGCAGTTCCCCCTCGGGGACCGGGGAGCTGTTTTTT.